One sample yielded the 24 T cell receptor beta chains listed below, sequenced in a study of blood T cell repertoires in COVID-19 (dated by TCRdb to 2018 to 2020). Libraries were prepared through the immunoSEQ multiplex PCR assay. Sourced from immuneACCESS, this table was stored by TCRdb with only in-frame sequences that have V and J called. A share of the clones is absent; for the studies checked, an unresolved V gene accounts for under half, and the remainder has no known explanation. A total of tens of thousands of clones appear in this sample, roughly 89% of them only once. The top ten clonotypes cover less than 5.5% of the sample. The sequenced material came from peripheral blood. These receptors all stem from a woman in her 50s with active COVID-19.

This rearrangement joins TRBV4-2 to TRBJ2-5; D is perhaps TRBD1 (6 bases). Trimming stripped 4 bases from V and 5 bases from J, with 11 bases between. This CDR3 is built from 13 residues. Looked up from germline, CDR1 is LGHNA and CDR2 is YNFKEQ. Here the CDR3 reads CASSLQGRETQYF. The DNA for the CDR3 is TGTGCCAGCAGCCTACAGGGACGGGAGACCCAGTACTTC.

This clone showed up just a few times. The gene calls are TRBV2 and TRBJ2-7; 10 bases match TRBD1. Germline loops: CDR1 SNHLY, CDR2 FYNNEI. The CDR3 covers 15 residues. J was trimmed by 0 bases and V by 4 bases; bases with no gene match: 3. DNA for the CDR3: TGTGCCAGCAGTGGGACAGGGGGGTACTCCTACGAGCAGTACTTC. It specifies CASSGTGGYSYEQYF.

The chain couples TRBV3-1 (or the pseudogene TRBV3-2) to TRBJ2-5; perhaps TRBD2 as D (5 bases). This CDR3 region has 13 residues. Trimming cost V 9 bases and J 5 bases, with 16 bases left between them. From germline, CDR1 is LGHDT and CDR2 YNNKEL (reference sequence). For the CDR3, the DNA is TGTGCCAGTGGAGCCTGGGGAGCTGAGACCCAGTACTTC. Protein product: CASGAWGAETQYF.

CDR3 region: CASSQGGVSAQYF. CDR3 DNA: TGCGCCAGCAGCCAAGGCGGTGTTTCGGCGCAGTATTTT. This chain uses TRBV4-1 with TRBJ2-3; D uncertain. The CDR3 has 13 amino acids. Germline CDR1 reads MGHRA; CDR2 reads YSYEKL. Trimming removed 1 base from V and 10 bases from J, with 12 bases in between.

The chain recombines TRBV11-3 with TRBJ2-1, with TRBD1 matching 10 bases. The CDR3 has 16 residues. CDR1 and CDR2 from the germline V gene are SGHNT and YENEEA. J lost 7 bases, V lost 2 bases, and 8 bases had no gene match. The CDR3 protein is CASSLSGTGAYNEQFF. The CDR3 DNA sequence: TGTGCCAGCAGCTTAAGCGGGACAGGGGCATATAATGAGCAGTTCTTC.

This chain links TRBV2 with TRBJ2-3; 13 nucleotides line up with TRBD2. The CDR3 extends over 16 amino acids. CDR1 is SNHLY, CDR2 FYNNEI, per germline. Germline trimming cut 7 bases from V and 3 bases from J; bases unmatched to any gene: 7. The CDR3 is CASTRTSGRGTDTQYF. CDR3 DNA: TGTGCCAGCACCCGGACTAGCGGGAGAGGTACAGATACGCAGTATTTT.

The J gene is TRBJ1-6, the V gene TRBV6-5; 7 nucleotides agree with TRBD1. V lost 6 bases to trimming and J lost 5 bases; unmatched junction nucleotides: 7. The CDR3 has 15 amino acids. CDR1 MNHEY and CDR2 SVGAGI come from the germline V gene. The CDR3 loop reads CASSRRDSNNSPLHF. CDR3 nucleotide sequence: TGTGCCAGCAGCCGCCGGGACAGTAATAATTCACCCCTCCACTTT.

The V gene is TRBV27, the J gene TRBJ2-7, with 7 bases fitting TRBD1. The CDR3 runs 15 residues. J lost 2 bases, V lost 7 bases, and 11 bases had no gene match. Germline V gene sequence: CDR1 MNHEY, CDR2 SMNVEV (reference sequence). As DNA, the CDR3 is TGTGCCAGCACTCTTTCGACAGGGACAACCTACGAGCAGTACTTC. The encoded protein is CASTLSTGTTYEQYF.

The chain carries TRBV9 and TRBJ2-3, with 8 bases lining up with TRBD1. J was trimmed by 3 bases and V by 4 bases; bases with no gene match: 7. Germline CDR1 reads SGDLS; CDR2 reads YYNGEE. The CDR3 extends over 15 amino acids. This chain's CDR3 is CASSSTDRGTDTQYF. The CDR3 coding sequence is TGTGCCAGCAGCTCAACCGACAGGGGAACAGATACGCAGTATTTT.

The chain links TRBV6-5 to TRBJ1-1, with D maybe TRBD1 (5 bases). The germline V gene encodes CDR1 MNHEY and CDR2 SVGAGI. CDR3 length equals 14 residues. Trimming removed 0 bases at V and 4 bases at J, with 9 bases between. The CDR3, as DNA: TGTGCCAGCAGTTACTCGGGGAGGGGCACTGAAGCTTTCTTT. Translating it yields CASSYSGRGTEAFF.

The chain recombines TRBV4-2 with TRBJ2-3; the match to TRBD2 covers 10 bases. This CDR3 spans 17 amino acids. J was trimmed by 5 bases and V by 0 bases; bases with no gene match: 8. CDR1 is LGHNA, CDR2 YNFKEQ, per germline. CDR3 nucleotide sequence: TGTGCCAGCAGCCAAGAAGGCCTAGCGGGAGCTGGAGATACGCAGTATTTT. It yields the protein CASSQEGLAGAGDTQYF.

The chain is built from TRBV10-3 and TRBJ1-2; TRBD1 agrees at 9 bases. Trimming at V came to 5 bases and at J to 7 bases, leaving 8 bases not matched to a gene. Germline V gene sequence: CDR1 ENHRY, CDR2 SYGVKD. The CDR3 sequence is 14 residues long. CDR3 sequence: CAISPGQGLVGYTF. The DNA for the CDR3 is TGTGCCATCAGTCCGGGACAGGGTTTGGTTGGCTACACCTTC.

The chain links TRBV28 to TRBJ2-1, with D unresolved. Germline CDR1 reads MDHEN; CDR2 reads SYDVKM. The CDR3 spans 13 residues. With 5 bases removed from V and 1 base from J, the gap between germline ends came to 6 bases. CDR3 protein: CASSQESYNEQFF. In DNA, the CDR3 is TGTGCCAGCAGTCAGGAATCCTACAATGAGCAGTTCTTC.

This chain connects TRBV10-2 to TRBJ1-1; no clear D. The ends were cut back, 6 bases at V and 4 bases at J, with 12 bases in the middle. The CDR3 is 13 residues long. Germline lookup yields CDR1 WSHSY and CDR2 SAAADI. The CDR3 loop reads CASSEKRGTEAFF. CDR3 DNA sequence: TGCGCCAGCAGCGAAAAACGGGGCACTGAAGCTTTCTTT.

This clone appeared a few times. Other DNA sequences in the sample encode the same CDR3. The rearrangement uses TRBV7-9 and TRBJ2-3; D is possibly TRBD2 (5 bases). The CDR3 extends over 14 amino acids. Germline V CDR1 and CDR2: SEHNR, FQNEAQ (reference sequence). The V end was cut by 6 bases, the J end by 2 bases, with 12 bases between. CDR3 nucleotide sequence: TGTGCCAGCAGTCTAGAGGGATCCACAGATACGCAGTATTTT. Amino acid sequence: CASSLEGSTDTQYF.

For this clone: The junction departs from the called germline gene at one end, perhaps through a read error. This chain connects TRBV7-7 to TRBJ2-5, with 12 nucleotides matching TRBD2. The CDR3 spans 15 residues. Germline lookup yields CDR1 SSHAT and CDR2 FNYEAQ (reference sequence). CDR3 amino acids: CASSDAGTSGSTQYF. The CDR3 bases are TGTGCTAGCAGCGATGCCGGGACTAGCGGGTCGACCCAGTACTTC.

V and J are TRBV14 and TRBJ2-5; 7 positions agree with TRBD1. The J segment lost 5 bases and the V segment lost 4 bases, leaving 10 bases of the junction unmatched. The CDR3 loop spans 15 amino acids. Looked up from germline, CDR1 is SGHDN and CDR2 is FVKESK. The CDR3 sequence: CASSRRTGIRETQYF. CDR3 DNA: TGTGCCAGCAGCCGGAGGACAGGCATTCGTGAGACCCAGTACTTC. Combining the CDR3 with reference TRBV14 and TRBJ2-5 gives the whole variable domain EAGVTQFPSHSVIEKGQTVTLRCDPISGHDNLYWYRRVMGKEIKFLLHFVKESKQDESGMPNNRFLAERTGGTYSTLKVQPAELEDSGVYFCASSRRTGIRETQYFGPGTRLLVL.

CDR3 bases: TGTGCCAGCAGTTTTTGGACTTCCGAGCAGTACTTC. It specifies CASSFWTSEQYF. The chain is built from TRBV12-3 or TRBV12-4 and TRBJ2-7; TRBD2 is a possible D gene (5 bases). V was shortened by 3 bases and J by 6 bases, with 9 bases between the two germline ends. The CDR3 length is 12 residues.

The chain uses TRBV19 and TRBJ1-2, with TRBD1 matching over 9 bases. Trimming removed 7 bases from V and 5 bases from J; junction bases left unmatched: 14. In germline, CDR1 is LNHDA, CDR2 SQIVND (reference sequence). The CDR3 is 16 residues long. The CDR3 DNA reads TGTGCCAGTACTTCCCCCCCGGGACAGGGCGTTTATGGCTACACCTTC. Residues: CASTSPPGQGVYGYTF.

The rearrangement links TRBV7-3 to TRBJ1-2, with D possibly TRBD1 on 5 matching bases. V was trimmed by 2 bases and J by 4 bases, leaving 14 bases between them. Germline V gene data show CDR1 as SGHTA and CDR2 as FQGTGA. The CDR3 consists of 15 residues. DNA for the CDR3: TGTGCCAGCAGCTTATTTTCAGGGTTGGTCTATGGCTACACCTTC. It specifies CASSLFSGLVYGYTF.

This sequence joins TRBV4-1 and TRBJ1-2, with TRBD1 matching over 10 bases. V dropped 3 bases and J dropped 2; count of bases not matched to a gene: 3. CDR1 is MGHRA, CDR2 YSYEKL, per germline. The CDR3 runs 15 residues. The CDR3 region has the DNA TGCGCCAGCAGCCAGACGGGACAGGGGAACTATGGCTACACCTTC. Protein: CASSQTGQGNYGYTF.

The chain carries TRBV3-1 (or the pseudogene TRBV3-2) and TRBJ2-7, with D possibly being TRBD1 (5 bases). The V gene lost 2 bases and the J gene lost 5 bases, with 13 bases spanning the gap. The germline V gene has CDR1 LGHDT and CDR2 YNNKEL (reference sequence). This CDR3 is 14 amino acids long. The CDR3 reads CASSQLAGKDEQYF. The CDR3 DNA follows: TGTGCCAGCAGCCAACTGGCAGGGAAGGACGAGCAGTACTTC.

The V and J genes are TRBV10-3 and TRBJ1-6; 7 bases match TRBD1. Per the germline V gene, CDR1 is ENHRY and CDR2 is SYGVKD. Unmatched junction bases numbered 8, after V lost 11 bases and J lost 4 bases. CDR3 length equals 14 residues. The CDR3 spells CASRGTEYNSPLHF. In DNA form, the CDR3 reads TGTGCCTCACGGGGGACAGAATATAATTCACCCCTCCACTTT.

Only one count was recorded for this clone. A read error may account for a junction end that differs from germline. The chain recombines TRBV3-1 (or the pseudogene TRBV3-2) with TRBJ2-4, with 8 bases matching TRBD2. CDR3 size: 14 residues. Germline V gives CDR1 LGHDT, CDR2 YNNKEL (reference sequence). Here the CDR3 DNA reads TGTGCCAGCAGCCAATCGGGGACTAGGGGGAACCTAGACTTC. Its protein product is CASSQSGTRGNLDF.